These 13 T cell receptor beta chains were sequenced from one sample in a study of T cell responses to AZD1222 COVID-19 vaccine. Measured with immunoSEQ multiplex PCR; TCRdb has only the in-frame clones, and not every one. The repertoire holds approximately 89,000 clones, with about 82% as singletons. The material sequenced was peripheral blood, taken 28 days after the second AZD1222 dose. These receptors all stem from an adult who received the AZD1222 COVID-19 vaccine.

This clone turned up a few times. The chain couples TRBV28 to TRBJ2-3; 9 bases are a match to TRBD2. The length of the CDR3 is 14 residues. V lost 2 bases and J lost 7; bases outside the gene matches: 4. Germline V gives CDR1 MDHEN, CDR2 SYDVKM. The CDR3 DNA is TGTGCCAGCAGTTTAAGACTAGCGGCCCATACGCAGTATTTT. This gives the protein CASSLRLAAHTQYF.

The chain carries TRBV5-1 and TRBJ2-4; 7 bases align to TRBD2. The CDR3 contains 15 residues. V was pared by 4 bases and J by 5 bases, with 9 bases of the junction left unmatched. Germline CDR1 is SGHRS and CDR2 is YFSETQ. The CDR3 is CASSHGGTDENIQYF. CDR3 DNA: TGCGCCAGCAGCCACGGGGGGACGGATGAAAACATTCAGTACTTC.

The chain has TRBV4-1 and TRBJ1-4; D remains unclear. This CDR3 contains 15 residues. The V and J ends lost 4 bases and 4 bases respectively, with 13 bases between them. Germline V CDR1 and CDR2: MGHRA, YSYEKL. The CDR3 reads CASSRAGFGNEKLFF. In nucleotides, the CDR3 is TGCGCCAGCAGCCGAGCGGGATTCGGTAATGAAAAACTGTTTTTT.

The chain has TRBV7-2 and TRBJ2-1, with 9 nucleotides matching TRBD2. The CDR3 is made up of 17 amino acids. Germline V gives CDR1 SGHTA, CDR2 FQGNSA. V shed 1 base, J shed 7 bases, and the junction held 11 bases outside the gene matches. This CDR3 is CASSLDPYSGSRNEQFF. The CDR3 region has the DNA TGTGCCAGCAGCTTAGACCCCTATAGCGGGAGTAGGAATGAGCAGTTCTTC.

The CDR3 reads CASSPGQVSTGYTF. The CDR3 coding sequence is TGTGCCAGCAGCCCGGGACAGGTCTCGACTGGCTACACCTTC. The rearrangement joins TRBV7-2 to TRBJ1-2; 8 bases match TRBD1. J was trimmed by 7 bases and V by 5 bases; bases with no gene match: 9. This CDR3 contains 14 residues. Germline CDR1 reads SGHTA; CDR2 reads FQGNSA. The full variable domain, completed using reference TRBV7-2 and TRBJ1-2, is GAGVSQSPSNKVTEKGKDVELRCDPISGHTALYWYRQSLGQGLEFLIYFQGNSAPDKSGLPSDRFSAERTGGSVSTLTIQRTQQEDSAVYLCASSPGQVSTGYTFGSGTRLTVV.

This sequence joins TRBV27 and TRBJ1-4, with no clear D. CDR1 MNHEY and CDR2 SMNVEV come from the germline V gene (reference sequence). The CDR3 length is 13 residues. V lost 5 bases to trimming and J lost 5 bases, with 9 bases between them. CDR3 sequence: CASSSQLNEKLFF. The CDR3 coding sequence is TGTGCCAGCAGTAGCCAGTTAAATGAAAAACTGTTTTTT. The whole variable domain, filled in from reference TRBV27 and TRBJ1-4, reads EAQVTQNPRYLITVTGKKLTVTCSQNMNHEYMSWYRQDPGLGLRQIYYSMNVEVTDKGDVPEGYKVSRKEKRNFPLILESPSPNQTSLYFCASSSQLNEKLFFGSGTQLSVL.

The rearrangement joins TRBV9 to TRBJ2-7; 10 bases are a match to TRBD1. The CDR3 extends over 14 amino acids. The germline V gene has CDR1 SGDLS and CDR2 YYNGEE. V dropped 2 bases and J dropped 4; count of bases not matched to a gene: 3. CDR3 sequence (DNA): TGTGCCAGCAGCGTCGGGACAGGGGTGTACGAGCAGTACTTC. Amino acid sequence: CASSVGTGVYEQYF.

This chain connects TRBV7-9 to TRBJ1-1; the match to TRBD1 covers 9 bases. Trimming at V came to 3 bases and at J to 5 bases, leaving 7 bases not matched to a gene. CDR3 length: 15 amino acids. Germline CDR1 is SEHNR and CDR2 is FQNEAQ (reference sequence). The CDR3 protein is CASSLSGTGRTEAFF. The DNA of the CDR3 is TGTGCCAGCAGCTTGTCCGGGACAGGGCGAACTGAAGCTTTCTTT.

CDR3 sequence reads: CASSEAKTPQHF. CDR3 nucleotide sequence: TGTGCCAGCAGTGAAGCGAAGACGCCCCAGCATTTT. The rearrangement links TRBV6-1 to TRBJ1-5; no definite D call. The germline gives CDR1 MNHNS, CDR2 SASEGT. The CDR3 has 12 residues. Trimming took 0 bases from V and 9 from J, leaving 6 bases between them.

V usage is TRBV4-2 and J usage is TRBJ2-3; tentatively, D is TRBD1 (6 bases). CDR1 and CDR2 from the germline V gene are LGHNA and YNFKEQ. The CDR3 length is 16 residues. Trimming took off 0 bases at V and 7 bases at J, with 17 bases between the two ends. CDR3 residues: CASSQEGVGDTYTQYF. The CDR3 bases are TGTGCCAGCAGCCAAGAGGGGGTGGGGGACACGTATACGCAGTATTTT.

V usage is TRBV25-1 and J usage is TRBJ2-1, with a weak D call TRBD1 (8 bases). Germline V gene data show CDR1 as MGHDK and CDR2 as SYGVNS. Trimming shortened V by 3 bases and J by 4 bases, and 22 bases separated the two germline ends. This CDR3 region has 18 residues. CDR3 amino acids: CASSDPTRTGRVYNEQFF. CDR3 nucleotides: TGTGCCAGCAGTGACCCCACCCGGACAGGGAGGGTTTACAATGAGCAGTTCTTC.

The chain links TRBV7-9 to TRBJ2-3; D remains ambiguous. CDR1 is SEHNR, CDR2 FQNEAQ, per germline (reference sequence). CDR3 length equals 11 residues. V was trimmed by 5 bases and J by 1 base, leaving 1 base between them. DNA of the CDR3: TGTGCCAGCAGCCGCACAGATACGCAGTATTTT. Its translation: CASSRTDTQYF.

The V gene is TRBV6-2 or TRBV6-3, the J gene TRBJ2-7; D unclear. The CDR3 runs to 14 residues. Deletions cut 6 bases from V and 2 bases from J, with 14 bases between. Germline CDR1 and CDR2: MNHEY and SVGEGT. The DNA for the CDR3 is TGTGCCAGCAGCCCACTGGGAAACACCTACGAGCAGTACTTC. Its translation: CASSPLGNTYEQYF.